The next 9 T cell receptor beta chains were all read from a single sample in a study of identifying expanded T cells in peripheral blood. This table comes from immunoSEQ multiplex PCR, and its TCRdb copy is limited to in-frame clones, with some not included. This sample has about 58,000 clones, with approximately 83% found just once. The sequencing input was blood. These receptors all stem from a person aged 18 to 69 in good health.

The genes are TRBV2 and TRBJ2-7, with D possibly TRBD2 on 6 matching bases. Trimming stripped 0 bases from V and 6 bases from J, with 12 bases between. This CDR3 region has 14 residues. Germline values: CDR1 SNHLY, CDR2 FYNNEI. The chain's CDR3 is CASSEALVGGEQYF. DNA of the CDR3: TGTGCCAGCAGTGAAGCGCTGGTGGGGGGCGAGCAGTACTTC.

This chain uses TRBV5-1 with TRBJ2-2, with D perhaps TRBD1 (6 bases). Germline V lookup: CDR1 SGHRS, CDR2 YFSETQ. The CDR3 covers 15 residues. Deletions cut 6 bases from V and 6 bases from J, with 18 bases between. The CDR3 loop is CASKMDSNRAGELFF. CDR3 coding DNA: TGCGCCAGCAAGATGGACAGTAATAGGGCCGGGGAGCTGTTTTTT.

The rearrangement uses TRBV7-2 and TRBJ1-3; 8 nucleotides match TRBD1. V lost 4 bases to trimming and J lost 3 bases; unmatched junction nucleotides: 2. CDR3 length equals 14 residues. Germline loops: CDR1 SGHTA, CDR2 FQGNSA. The CDR3 nucleotides read TGTGCCAGCAGCTGGGGACAGGATGGAAACACCATATATTTT. It is translated as CASSWGQDGNTIYF.

The V gene is TRBV11-3, the J gene TRBJ2-1; D perhaps matches TRBD2 (6 bases). CDR1 is SGHNT and CDR2 is YENEEA in the germline V gene. The CDR3 extends over 18 amino acids. Trimming took 4 bases from V and 0 from J, leaving 19 bases between them. CDR3 sequence reads: CASSSPLRLSGSYNEQFF. CDR3 DNA sequence: TGTGCCAGCAGCTCACCCCTCCGACTTAGCGGCTCCTACAATGAGCAGTTCTTC.

The chain is built from TRBV19 and TRBJ2-3; 11 nucleotides match TRBD2. Germline V lookup: CDR1 LNHDA, CDR2 SQIVND (reference sequence). J gave up 7 bases and V 6 bases, and 6 bases lay outside the gene matches. CDR3 length: 14 residues. As DNA, the CDR3 is TGTGCCAGTAGGCCAACTAGCGGGGGCTATACGCAGTATTTT. It codes for CASRPTSGGYTQYF.

This chain links TRBV19 with TRBJ1-4; D is possibly TRBD1 (6 bases). The germline V and J ends were trimmed by 11 bases and 8 bases, with 15 bases remaining between them. Germline V gene data show CDR1 as LNHDA and CDR2 as SQIVND (reference sequence). The CDR3 is 12 residues long. Here the CDR3 DNA reads TGTGCCTGCCGGGACATGGGAGAAAAACTGTTTTTT. It is translated as CACRDMGEKLFF.

CDR3 in DNA: TGCGCCAGCAGTCCGATGAGGGGAGGGCACTACGAGCAGTACTTC. Its translation: CASSPMRGGHYEQYF. The chain joins TRBV4-3 to TRBJ2-7; 7 positions agree with TRBD2. The germline V gene has CDR1 LGHNA and CDR2 YSLEER. After removal of 6 bases from V and 3 bases from J, the junction contained 11 bases not matched to a gene. This CDR3 contains 15 residues.

This clone was seen more than once but under ten times. V is TRBV7-2 and J is TRBJ1-4; D is undetermined. Germline V gene lookup returns CDR1 SGHTA and CDR2 FQGNSA. Trimming left V 1 base short and J 7 bases short, with 13 bases between. The CDR3 has 15 residues. This chain's CDR3 is CASSLGSIGVEKLFF. The CDR3 nucleotides are TGTGCCAGCAGCTTAGGCAGTATAGGCGTTGAAAAACTGTTTTTT. The full variable domain, its missing parts supplied by reference TRBV7-2 and TRBJ1-4, is GAGVSQSPSNKVTEKGKDVELRCDPISGHTALYWYRQSLGQGLEFLIYFQGNSAPDKSGLPSDRFSAERTGGSVSTLTIQRTQQEDSAVYLCASSLGSIGVEKLFFGSGTQLSVL.

This clone has a handful of counts. The chain couples TRBV7-9 to TRBJ1-4; D remains unclear. Germline-derived CDR1 and CDR2 are SEHNR and FQNEAQ (reference sequence). The V end was cut by 2 bases, the J end by 5 bases, with 6 bases between. The CDR3 contains 13 residues. The CDR3 loop is CASSLLPNEKLFF. The CDR3 nucleotides read TGTGCCAGCAGCTTATTACCGAATGAAAAACTGTTTTTT.